Presented here are 10 T cell receptor beta chains from one specimen sequenced in a study of technical replicates of blood from a handful of donors. Sequenced by immunoSEQ multiplex PCR; TCRdb stores in-frame clones only, minus some. The table has 80,000 to 90,000 clones, about 95% seen once. The sequenced material came from T cells isolated from PBMCs. These receptors all stem from a human donor in good health.

The genes are TRBV15 and TRBJ2-1; TRBD1 is a possible D gene (6 bases). V gave up 0 bases and J gave up 8 bases, with 20 bases separating them. Germline-derived CDR1 and CDR2 are LNHNV and YYDKDF (reference sequence). This CDR3 contains 17 residues. This CDR3 reads CATSRDPGTTLGDEQFF. Written as DNA, the CDR3 is TGTGCCACCAGCAGAGATCCCGGGACAACGCTTGGCGATGAGCAGTTCTTC.

The chain has TRBV13 and TRBJ2-1; 8 nucleotides match TRBD2. The CDR3 runs 16 residues. Germline V gives CDR1 PRHDT, CDR2 FYEKMQ (reference sequence). V lost 7 bases to trimming and J lost 4 bases; unmatched junction nucleotides: 12. Here the CDR3 reads CASNKVGLAVYNEQFF. The CDR3, as DNA: TGTGCCAGCAACAAAGTAGGACTAGCAGTTTACAATGAGCAGTTCTTC.

The chain is built from TRBV19 and TRBJ2-1; D might be TRBD1 (5 bases). The CDR3 extends over 16 amino acids. Germline CDR1 is LNHDA and CDR2 is SQIVND (reference sequence). Deletions cut 2 bases from V and 6 bases from J, with 17 bases between. CDR3 residues: CASSILSTRGLNEQFF. The CDR3 region has the DNA TGTGCCAGTAGTATATTGTCCACAAGGGGCCTCAATGAGCAGTTCTTC.

The chain recombines TRBV4-1 with TRBJ2-7; 9 nucleotides match TRBD1. CDR3 length: 15 residues. Germline CDR1 and CDR2: MGHRA and YSYEKL. The V segment lost 2 bases and the J segment 5 bases; nucleotides outside the gene matches: 7. The CDR3 DNA sequence: TGCGCCAGCAGCCAACCCCTGGACAGGGGCCACGAGCAGTACTTC. Protein product: CASSQPLDRGHEQYF.

The count of this clone is one. The rearrangement uses TRBV7-8 and TRBJ2-2, with 10 positions matching TRBD1. The J segment lost 5 bases and the V segment lost 6 bases, leaving 6 bases of the junction unmatched. Germline-derived CDR1 and CDR2 are SGHVS and FQNEAQ. CDR3 length equals 15 residues. The CDR3 region is CASRRTGGDTGELFF. As DNA, the CDR3 is TGTGCCAGCAGGCGGACAGGGGGAGATACCGGGGAGCTGTTTTTT. The whole variable domain, filled in from reference TRBV7-8 and TRBJ2-2, reads GAGVSQSPRYKVAKRGQDVALRCDPISGHVSLFWYQQALGQGPEFLTYFQNEAQLDKSGLPSDRFFAERPEGSVSTLKIQRTQQEDSAVYLCASRRTGGDTGELFFGEGSRLTVL.

The J gene is TRBJ1-5, the V gene TRBV6-5; D possibly corresponds to TRBD1 (6 bases). The germline V gene has CDR1 MNHEY and CDR2 SVGAGI. Between the trimmed V and J ends, which lost 6 bases and 3 bases, there was a span of 12 bases. CDR3 length: 14 amino acids. The CDR3 sequence is CASRDTGINQPQHF. Written as DNA, the CDR3 is TGTGCCAGCAGGGACACAGGGATCAATCAGCCCCAGCATTTT.

This chain uses TRBV28 with TRBJ2-1; 10 positions match TRBD2. The germline V gene encodes CDR1 MDHEN and CDR2 SYDVKM. Unmatched junction bases numbered 2, after V lost 6 bases and J lost 0 bases. This CDR3 comprises 15 residues. The CDR3 coding sequence is TGTGCCAGCAGACTAGCGGGAAGCTCCTACAATGAGCAGTTCTTC. Amino acid sequence: CASRLAGSSYNEQFF.

This clone has just a few counts. The chain carries TRBV6-5 and TRBJ1-1, with TRBD1 matching 9 bases. Germline V gives CDR1 MNHEY, CDR2 SVGAGI. V gave up 9 bases and J gave up 9 bases; unmatched junction bases: 5. There are 11 residues in the CDR3. CDR3 in DNA: TGTGCCAGTCTAACAGGGGGCAAAGCTTTCTTT. This translates into CASLTGGKAFF.

The chain combines TRBV5-1 with TRBJ2-6, with D unresolved. The CDR3 totals 15 residues. CDR1 SGHRS and CDR2 YFSETQ come from the germline V gene. Trimming left V 4 bases short and J 0 bases short, with 8 bases between. The CDR3 DNA follows: TGCGCCAGCAGCAGATCAGTCTCTGGGGCCAACGTCCTGACTTTC. This codes for CASSRSVSGANVLTF.

The chain links TRBV19 to TRBJ2-2; D not resolved. Germline lookup yields CDR1 LNHDA and CDR2 SQIVND (reference sequence). The CDR3 has 14 residues. V was cut by 7 bases and J by 0 bases, with 9 bases left in between. The CDR3 region has the DNA TGTGCCAGTAAATTTGGCCCGAACACCGGGGAGCTGTTTTTT. It translates to CASKFGPNTGELFF.